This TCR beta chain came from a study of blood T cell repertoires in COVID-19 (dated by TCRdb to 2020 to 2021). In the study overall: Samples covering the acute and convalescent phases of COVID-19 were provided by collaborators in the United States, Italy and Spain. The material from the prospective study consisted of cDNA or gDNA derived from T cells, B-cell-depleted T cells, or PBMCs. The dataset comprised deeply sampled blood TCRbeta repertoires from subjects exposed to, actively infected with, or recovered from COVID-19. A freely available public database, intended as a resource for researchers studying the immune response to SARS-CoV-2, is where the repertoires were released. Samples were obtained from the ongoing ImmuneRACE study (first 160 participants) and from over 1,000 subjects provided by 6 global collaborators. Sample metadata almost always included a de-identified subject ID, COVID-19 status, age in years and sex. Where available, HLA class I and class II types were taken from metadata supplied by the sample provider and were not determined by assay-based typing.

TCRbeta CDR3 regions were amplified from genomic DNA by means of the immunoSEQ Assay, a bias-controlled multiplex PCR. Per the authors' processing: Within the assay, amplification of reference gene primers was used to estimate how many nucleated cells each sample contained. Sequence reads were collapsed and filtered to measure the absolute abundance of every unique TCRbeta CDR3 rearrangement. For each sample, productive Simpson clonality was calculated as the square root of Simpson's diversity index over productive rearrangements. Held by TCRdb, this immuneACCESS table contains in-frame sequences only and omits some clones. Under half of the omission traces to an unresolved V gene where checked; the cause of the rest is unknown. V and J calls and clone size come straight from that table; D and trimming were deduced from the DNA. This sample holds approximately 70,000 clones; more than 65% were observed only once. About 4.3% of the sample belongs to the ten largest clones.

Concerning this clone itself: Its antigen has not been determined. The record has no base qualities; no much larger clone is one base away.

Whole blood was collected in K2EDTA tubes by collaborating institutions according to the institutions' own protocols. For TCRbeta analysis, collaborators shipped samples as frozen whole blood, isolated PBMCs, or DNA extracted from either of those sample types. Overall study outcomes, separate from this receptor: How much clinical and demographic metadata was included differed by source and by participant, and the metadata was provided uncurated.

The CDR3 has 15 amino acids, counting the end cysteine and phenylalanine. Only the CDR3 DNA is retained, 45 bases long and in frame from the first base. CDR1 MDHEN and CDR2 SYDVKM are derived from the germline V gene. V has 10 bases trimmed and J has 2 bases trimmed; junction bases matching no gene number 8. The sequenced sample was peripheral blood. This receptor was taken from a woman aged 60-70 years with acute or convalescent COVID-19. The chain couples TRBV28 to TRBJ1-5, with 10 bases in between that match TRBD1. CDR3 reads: CATYRDRGRNQPQHF. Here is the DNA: TGTGCCACCTACCGGGACAGGGGACGCAATCAGCCCCAGCATTTT.